A single sample is the source of the 10 T cell receptor beta chains below, sequenced in a study of cytomegalovirus exposure and HLA in healthy donors. A multiplex PCR was run with 60 Vbeta primers and 13 Jbeta primers. Method: immunoSEQ multiplex PCR; TCRdb's copy keeps in-frame clones and lacks some. The table records approximately 100,000 clones, about 75% of them present only once. The sample was PBMCs. All receptors come from a middle-aged woman in good health and CMV-seropositive.

Only one count was recorded for this clone. The chain joins TRBV4-1 to TRBJ1-1; a weak D match, TRBD1 (6 bases). Trimming pared 2 bases from V and 0 bases from J, leaving 13 bases between. Germline CDR1 MGHRA, CDR2 YSYEKL. This CDR3 region has 16 residues. The CDR3, as DNA: TGCGCCAGCAGCCAAAGGGTAACAGGGATGAACACTGAAGCTTTCTTT. Translated, it gives CASSQRVTGMNTEAFF.

The rearrangement links TRBV6-1 to TRBJ1-2; TRBD1 is a possible D gene (6 bases). CDR3 length: 13 residues. The germline gives CDR1 MNHNS, CDR2 SASEGT. V was cut by 8 bases and J by 3 bases, with 13 bases left in between. The CDR3 loop reads CASLKQGYYGYTF. CDR3 nucleotides: TGTGCCAGCCTGAAACAGGGCTACTATGGCTACACCTTC.

The rearrangement links TRBV6-5 to TRBJ1-6; D might be TRBD1 (6 bases). Germline V lookup: CDR1 MNHEY, CDR2 SVGAGI. CDR3 length: 14 amino acids. Trimming stripped 11 bases from V and 6 bases from J, with 17 bases between. The chain's CDR3 is CAGGSRTVNSPLHF. For the CDR3, the DNA is TGTGCCGGCGGATCTAGGACAGTTAATTCACCCCTCCACTTT.

This clone turned up a few times. The V and J genes are TRBV14 and TRBJ2-7; D possibly corresponds to TRBD2 (5 bases). There are 13 residues in the CDR3. The germline V gene has CDR1 SGHDN and CDR2 FVKESK. Trimming pared 2 bases from V and 7 bases from J, leaving 12 bases between. The CDR3 protein is CASSQLGPGEQYF. DNA of the CDR3: TGTGCCAGCAGCCAATTAGGGCCGGGGGAGCAGTACTTC.

The rearrangement joins TRBV5-5 to TRBJ1-4; D is ambiguous. Germline V gene lookup returns CDR1 SGHKS and CDR2 YYEKEE (reference sequence). With 4 bases removed from V and 12 bases from J, the gap between germline ends came to 16 bases. This CDR3 is built from 13 residues. CDR3 sequence: CASSLIMPGELFF. The CDR3 region has the DNA TGTGCCAGCAGCCTGATCATGCCGGGAGAACTGTTTTTT.

Only a few counts were recorded for this clone. This chain uses TRBV20-1 with TRBJ1-1; D uncertain. V gave up 3 bases and J gave up 6 bases, with 8 bases separating them. Germline loops: CDR1 DFQATT, CDR2 SNEGSKA (reference sequence). This CDR3 has 11 amino acids. The CDR3 region has the DNA TGCAGTGCTAGCGAGCGGGCTGAAGCTTTCTTT. It codes for CSASERAEAFF.

The chain links TRBV30 to TRBJ1-1; 7 nucleotides match TRBD1. V dropped 2 bases and J dropped 5; count of bases not matched to a gene: 11. The CDR3 loop spans 15 amino acids. The V gene's germline CDR1 is GTSNPN and CDR2 SVGIG (reference sequence). In DNA, the CDR3 is TGTGCCTGGAGTAACAACAGGGGTGCGGGAACTGAAGCTTTCTTT. Its translation: CAWSNNRGAGTEAFF.

V is TRBV9 and J is TRBJ2-1; 8 bases agree with TRBD2. Trimming cost V 0 bases and J 0 bases; bases outside gene matches: 8. CDR3 length: 18 amino acids. Germline CDR1 is SGDLS and CDR2 is YYNGEE. CDR3 nucleotide sequence: TGTGCCAGCAGCGTAGAGTCTAGCGGGCAGAGCTCCTACAATGAGCAGTTCTTC. Residues: CASSVESSGQSSYNEQFF.

V is TRBV6-6 and J is TRBJ2-7; TRBD1 matches 8 bases. Germline V CDR1 and CDR2: MNHNY, SVGAGI (reference sequence). This CDR3 has 13 amino acids. Losses at the gene ends were 5 bases for V and 9 bases for J; bases not matched to a gene: 9. CDR3 bases: TGTGCCAGCAGTCCGTCGACAGGGGTAAGGCAGTACTTC. It specifies CASSPSTGVRQYF.

The genes are TRBV7-2 and TRBJ2-7; TRBD1 aligns across 8 bases. With 3 bases clipped from V and 5 bases from J, the junction kept 6 bases outside the gene matches. Germline CDR1 SGHTA, CDR2 FQGNSA. The CDR3 totals 14 residues. The CDR3 here is CASSFSGGADEQYF. CDR3 in DNA: TGTGCCAGCAGCTTTTCAGGGGGCGCGGACGAGCAGTACTTC.